This record covers a single T cell receptor (beta chain). Its antigen is unknown. The record originates from a study of CD8 T cells in Susac syndrome. Study-wide background: Sequencing included Susac syndrome patients, 5 or 6 of them with active disease and about eight in remission. Patients with Susac syndrome, at blood draw, were therapy-naive, on corticosteroids, or on intravenous immunoglobulin alone. Study-wide results and caveats: The study's TCR sequencing and HLA analysis drew on a certain number of individuals. That number was acknowledged as relatively small.

A quantity of about 0.45 to 1 ug RNA underwent reverse transcription using random hexamers. TCRdb re-called the immunoSEQ multiplex PCR reads through MiXCR, storing one row per CDR3 protein. This sample yields 80,000 to 90,000 distinct CDR3 sequences, of which about 95% are seen a single time; more than 0.45% belongs to the top ten. The CDR3 runs 13 residues. V was pared by 1 base and J by 5 bases, with 8 bases between. Sequenced material: CD8+ T cells from PBMCs. This chain joins TRBV12-3 or TRBV12-4 and TRBJ2-5; D remains unclear. The receptor comes from a human donor with Susac syndrome. CDR3 DNA sequence: TGTGCCAGCAGTTTAGTACGGTCGGAGACCCAGTACTTC. This gives the protein CASSLVRSETQYF.